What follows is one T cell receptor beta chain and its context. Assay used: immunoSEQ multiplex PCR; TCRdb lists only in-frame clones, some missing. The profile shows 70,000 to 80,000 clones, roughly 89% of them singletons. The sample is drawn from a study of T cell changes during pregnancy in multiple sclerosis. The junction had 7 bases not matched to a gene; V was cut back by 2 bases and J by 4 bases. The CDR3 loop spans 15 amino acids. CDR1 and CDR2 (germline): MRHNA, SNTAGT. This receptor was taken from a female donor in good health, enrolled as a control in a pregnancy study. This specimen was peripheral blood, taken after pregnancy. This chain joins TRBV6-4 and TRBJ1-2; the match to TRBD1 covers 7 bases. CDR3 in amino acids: CASSDPSTGSYGYTF. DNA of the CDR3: TGTGCCAGCAGTGACCCTTCGACAGGGAGCTATGGCTACACCTTC.